This T cell receptor (beta chain) was sequenced in a study of identical twins. Study findings and constraints: Fewer insertions marked abundant cord blood beta clonotypes; young adult naive trended weakly, memory not at all.

This clonotype has ten or more counts. The antigen is unknown. Via MiXCR, TCRdb re-called the 5' RACE reads, giving one row per CDR3 protein. This table has about 810,000 distinct CDR3 sequences, roughly 12% appearing once. Germline V lookup: CDR1 MDHEN, CDR2 SYDVKM. The CDR3 sequence is 14 residues long. These same data were also listed under a study on yellow fever vaccine responses in identical twins. That work adds: Twins' vaccine T cell response reportedly seemed partly convergent, partly personalized.

The clonotype originates from a woman younger than 35 in good health. V gene TRBV28 combines with J gene TRBJ2-3; 9 bases are shared with TRBD1. The sequencing input was PBMCs. CDR3 sequence (DNA): TGTGTGTCCACGGGACAGGGTTACACAGATACGCAGTATTTT. Protein: CVSTGQGYTDTQYF.